One sample yielded the 22 T cell receptor beta chains listed below, sequenced in a study of blood T cell repertoires in COVID-19. This table comes from immunoSEQ multiplex PCR, and its TCRdb copy is limited to in-frame clones, with some not included. The table has about 280,000 clones, about four fifths seen once; the top ten hold more than 4%. Sequencing input: PBMCs or T cells enriched from blood (not recorded which). All receptors come from a middle-aged man who had been exposed to COVID-19.

V and J are TRBV12-5 and TRBJ1-4, with unresolved D. The germline V gene encodes CDR1 LGHNT and CDR2 FRNRAP. Trimming removed 0 bases from V and 6 bases from J, with 17 bases in between. This CDR3 has 17 residues. CDR3 residues: CASGLVLVGGQHEKLFF. The DNA for the CDR3 is TGTGCTAGTGGTTTGGTACTTGTCGGAGGGCAGCATGAAAAACTGTTTTTT.

V is TRBV7-8 and J is TRBJ2-5; D unclear. There are 13 residues in the CDR3. CDR1 is SGHVS, CDR2 FQNEAQ, per germline. Between the trimmed V and J ends, which lost 7 bases and 4 bases, there was a span of 13 bases. CDR3 DNA: TGTGCCAGCACTCCTGGAGCTAGAGAGACCCAGTACTTC. The encoded protein is CASTPGARETQYF.

This sequence joins TRBV7-8 and TRBJ2-6; 8 bases match TRBD1. This CDR3 region has 18 residues. V lost 6 bases to trimming and J lost 2 bases; unmatched junction nucleotides: 12. Germline-derived CDR1 and CDR2 are SGHVS and FQNEAQ. The CDR3 here is CASRSLRGLRPGANVLTF. DNA for the CDR3: TGTGCCAGCAGGTCCCTCAGGGGGCTCCGACCTGGGGCCAACGTCCTGACTTTC. Looking up the rest from reference TRBV7-8 and TRBJ2-6 gives the full variable domain: GAGVSQSPRYKVAKRGQDVALRCDPISGHVSLFWYQQALGQGPEFLTYFQNEAQLDKSGLPSDRFFAERPEGSVSTLKIQRTQQEDSAVYLCASRSLRGLRPGANVLTFGAGSRLTVL.

The genes are TRBV18 and TRBJ2-3, with 9 bases matching TRBD2. The CDR3 covers 16 residues. From germline, CDR1 is KGHSH and CDR2 LQKENI. V lost 6 bases and J lost 0; bases outside the gene matches: 7. Written as DNA, the CDR3 is TGTGCCAGCTCCCCAAGACTAGCGGCAAGCACAGATACGCAGTATTTT. Residues: CASSPRLAASTDTQYF.

The rearrangement joins TRBV2 to TRBJ1-4, with TRBD1 identical over 7 bases. The CDR3 is 15 residues long. The germline V gene has CDR1 SNHLY and CDR2 FYNNEI. Losses at the gene ends were 4 bases for V and 7 bases for J; bases not matched to a gene: 9. CDR3 residues: CASSGRGQRSEKLFF. DNA of the CDR3: TGTGCCAGCAGTGGCAGGGGACAGAGATCTGAAAAACTGTTTTTT. Together with reference TRBV2 and TRBJ1-4, the CDR3 gives the full variable domain: EPEVTQTPSHQVTQMGQEVILRCVPISNHLYFYWYRQILGQKVEFLVSFYNNEISEKSEIFDDQFSVERPDGSNFTLKIRSTKLEDSAMYFCASSGRGQRSEKLFFGSGTQLSVL.

V and J are TRBV12-5 and TRBJ2-5; 9 nucleotides agree with TRBD1. Germline CDR1 is LGHNT and CDR2 is FRNRAP. The CDR3 covers 14 residues. With 1 base clipped from V and 6 bases from J, the junction kept 3 bases outside the gene matches. Here the CDR3 DNA reads TGTGCTAGTGGTTTGGGACAGGGGGACAAGACCCAGTACTTC. Its translation is CASGLGQGDKTQYF.

The rearrangement links TRBV10-1 to TRBJ2-1, with 8 bases aligning to TRBD1. The CDR3 consists of 11 residues. Germline CDR1 WNHNN, CDR2 SYGVQD (reference sequence). The junction had 2 bases not matched to a gene; V was cut back by 9 bases and J by 7 bases. The CDR3 loop reads CARRQGNEQFF. The CDR3 DNA sequence: TGCGCCAGACGACAGGGGAATGAGCAGTTCTTC.

V usage is TRBV9 and J usage is TRBJ1-6, with TRBD1 identical over 8 bases. Trimming cost V 4 bases and J 10 bases; bases outside gene matches: 7. Germline values: CDR1 SGDLS, CDR2 YYNGEE. CDR3 length: 14 residues. The CDR3 DNA follows: TGTGCCAGCAGCCCCGACAGGGGACGCTCACCCCTCCACTTT. It translates to CASSPDRGRSPLHF.

This clone was recorded once. V usage is TRBV2 and J usage is TRBJ1-2; 8 bases map to TRBD1. Trimming at V came to 0 bases and at J to 4 bases, leaving 4 bases not matched to a gene. In germline, CDR1 is SNHLY, CDR2 FYNNEI. This CDR3 spans 15 amino acids. The CDR3 spells CASSEARTGSYGYTF. CDR3 in DNA: TGTGCCAGCAGTGAAGCGAGGACAGGGAGCTATGGCTACACCTTC.

The chain is built from TRBV3-1 (or the pseudogene TRBV3-2) and TRBJ2-4; D gene uncertain. CDR3 length: 12 residues. Germline CDR1 is LGHDT and CDR2 is YNNKEL (reference sequence). The V end was cut by 5 bases, the J end by 4 bases, with 6 bases between. The CDR3 sequence is CASSYNKNIQYF. For the CDR3, the DNA is TGTGCCAGCAGCTACAATAAAAACATTCAGTACTTC.

The rearrangement uses TRBV9 and TRBJ1-5, with D uncertain. The CDR3 loop spans 14 amino acids. The V and J ends lost 4 bases and 4 bases respectively, with 12 bases between them. The germline V gene has CDR1 SGDLS and CDR2 YYNGEE. CDR3 in amino acids: CASSPVRENQPQHF. DNA of the CDR3: TGTGCCAGCAGCCCGGTGAGGGAGAATCAGCCCCAGCATTTT.

The V call is TRBV3-1 (or the pseudogene TRBV3-2), the J call TRBJ2-3; 10 nucleotides line up with TRBD2. Germline assignment: CDR1 LGHDT and CDR2 YNNKEL (reference sequence). V gave up 1 base and J gave up 6 bases; unmatched junction bases: 7. There are 16 residues in the CDR3. The chain's CDR3 is CASSQGQLAGADTQYF. The DNA for the CDR3 is TGTGCCAGCAGCCAAGGGCAGCTAGCGGGAGCCGATACGCAGTATTTT.

The chain employs TRBV19 and TRBJ1-5; 7 nucleotides align to TRBD1. This CDR3 is built from 13 residues. Looked up from germline, CDR1 is LNHDA and CDR2 is SQIVND (reference sequence). With 7 bases clipped from V and 3 bases from J, the junction kept 3 bases outside the gene matches. The CDR3 nucleotides read TGTGCCAGTAACGACAGGGTCAATCAGCCCCAGCATTTT. Its protein product is CASNDRVNQPQHF.

This clone appeared once. The chain employs TRBV6-5 and TRBJ2-1, with D possibly being TRBD2 (5 bases). Trimming removed 3 bases at V and 10 bases at J, with 22 bases between. The CDR3 covers 16 residues. Germline lookup yields CDR1 MNHEY and CDR2 SVGAGI. As DNA, the CDR3 is TGTGCCAGCAGTTATGGAGGATTAGGAACCATGCGCGAGCAGTTCTTC. Translated: CASSYGGLGTMREQFF.

The chain joins TRBV30 to TRBJ2-5, with D possibly TRBD2 on 6 matching bases. CDR3 length: 14 residues. The V end lost 2 bases, the J end lost 4 bases, and 14 bases lay between the germline ends. From germline, CDR1 is GTSNPN and CDR2 SVGIG (reference sequence). The chain's CDR3 is CAWSRGTRGETQYF. The DNA of the CDR3 is TGTGCCTGGAGTCGCGGGACGCGGGGAGAGACCCAGTACTTC.

The V and J genes are TRBV5-1 and TRBJ1-3, with 9 bases lining up with TRBD1. Germline trimming cut 4 bases from V and 4 bases from J; bases unmatched to any gene: 3. The CDR3 has 14 residues. Germline V lookup: CDR1 SGHRS, CDR2 YFSETQ. CDR3 loop: CASSGTGYGNTIYF. DNA for the CDR3: TGCGCCAGCAGCGGGACAGGGTACGGAAACACCATATATTTT.

The chain is built from TRBV14 and TRBJ2-5, with a possible D match to TRBD1 (6 bases). Germline V gene lookup returns CDR1 SGHDN and CDR2 FVKESK. V was trimmed by 4 bases and J by 0 bases, leaving 12 bases between them. The CDR3 sequence is 15 residues long. The CDR3 DNA reads as TGTGCCAGCAGCCCAGGGGAAATTTACCAAGAGACCCAGTACTTC. This gives the protein CASSPGEIYQETQYF. Filled out from reference TRBV14 and TRBJ2-5, the complete variable domain reads EAGVTQFPSHSVIEKGQTVTLRCDPISGHDNLYWYRRVMGKEIKFLLHFVKESKQDESGMPNNRFLAERTGGTYSTLKVQPAELEDSGVYFCASSPGEIYQETQYFGPGTRLLVL.

The chain has TRBV21-1 and TRBJ2-7; no check of the table's D call, TRBD1, against the DNA was made. TRBV21-1 is annotated as a pseudogene. The CDR3 spans 14 residues. The CDR3 nucleotides are TGTGCCAGCAGCTTCCCGGGACAGGGGTACGAGCAGTACTTC. This codes for CASSFPGQGYEQYF.

This chain connects TRBV19 to TRBJ2-7; a possible D gene is TRBD1 (5 bases). Germline lookup yields CDR1 LNHDA and CDR2 SQIVND (reference sequence). CDR3 length: 15 residues. Deletions cut 3 bases from V and 3 bases from J, with 15 bases between. The CDR3 loop is CASSMVYRKDYEQYF. As DNA, the CDR3 is TGTGCCAGTAGTATGGTGTACAGGAAAGACTACGAGCAGTACTTC.

V and J are TRBV14 and TRBJ2-7; TRBD2 matches 8 bases. This CDR3 contains 16 residues. V shed 8 bases, J shed 0 bases, and the junction held 12 bases outside the gene matches. Germline CDR1 reads SGHDN; CDR2 reads FVKESK. CDR3 sequence: CASLQTSGQISYEQYF. The CDR3 DNA is TGTGCCAGCCTCCAAACTAGCGGCCAAATCTCCTACGAGCAGTACTTC.

The J gene is TRBJ2-7, the V gene TRBV27; TRBD2 aligns across 7 bases. J gave up 4 bases and V 2 bases, and 5 bases lay outside the gene matches. This CDR3 has 14 residues. CDR1 MNHEY and CDR2 SMNVEV come from the germline V gene (reference sequence). Written as DNA, the CDR3 is TGTGCCAGCAGTTTAAGCGCGGGAGTTTACGAGCAGTACTTC. Translating it yields CASSLSAGVYEQYF.

Comment on this clone: The same CDR3 arises from other DNA sequences in this sample as well. The V call is TRBV2, the J call TRBJ2-1, with a weak D call TRBD1 (5 bases). The CDR3 is 13 residues long. Trimming cost V 4 bases and J 7 bases, with 11 bases left between them. Germline lookup yields CDR1 SNHLY and CDR2 FYNNEI. The CDR3 region is CASSVSRDNEQFF. The CDR3 bases are TGTGCCAGCAGTGTATCCAGGGATAATGAGCAGTTCTTC.